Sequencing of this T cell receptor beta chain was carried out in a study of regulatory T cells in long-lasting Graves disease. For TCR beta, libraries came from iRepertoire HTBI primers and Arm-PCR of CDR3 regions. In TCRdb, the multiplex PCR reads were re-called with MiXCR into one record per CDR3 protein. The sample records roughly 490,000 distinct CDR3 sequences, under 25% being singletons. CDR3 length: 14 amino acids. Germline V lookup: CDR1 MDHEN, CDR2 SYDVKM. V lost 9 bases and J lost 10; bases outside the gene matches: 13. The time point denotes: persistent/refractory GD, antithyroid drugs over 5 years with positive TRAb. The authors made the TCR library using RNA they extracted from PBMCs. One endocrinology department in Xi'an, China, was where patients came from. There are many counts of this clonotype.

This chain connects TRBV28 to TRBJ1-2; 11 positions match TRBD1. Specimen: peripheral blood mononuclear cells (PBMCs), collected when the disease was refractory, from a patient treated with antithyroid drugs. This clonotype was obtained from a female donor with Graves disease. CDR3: CASLSSGTGGSYTF. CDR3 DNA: TGTGCCAGTCTCTCCTCCGGGACAGGGGGGTCCTACACCTTC.